This T cell receptor (beta chain) was sequenced during a study of OX40 agonist ivuxolimab in advanced cancers. Germline V gene data show CDR1 as MNHEY and CDR2 as SMNVEV (reference sequence). This CDR3 is 13 amino acids long. Trimming removed 3 bases from V and 6 bases from J, with 6 bases in between. Sequencing used immunoSEQ multiplex PCR; TCRdb keeps in-frame clones, though not all of them. The profile shows around 73,000 clones, about nine tenths of them singletons. This chain links TRBV27 with TRBJ1-6; tentatively, D is TRBD1 (6 bases). The starting material was CD4+ or CD8+ T cells sorted from blood, obtained in a trial of the OX40 agonist ivuxolimab. The source is an adult with an advanced solid tumor such as melanoma, head and neck, liver or kidney cancer. CDR3 residues: CASSLDSNSPLHF. The DNA for the CDR3 is TGTGCCAGCAGTTTGGACAGTAATTCACCCCTCCACTTT.